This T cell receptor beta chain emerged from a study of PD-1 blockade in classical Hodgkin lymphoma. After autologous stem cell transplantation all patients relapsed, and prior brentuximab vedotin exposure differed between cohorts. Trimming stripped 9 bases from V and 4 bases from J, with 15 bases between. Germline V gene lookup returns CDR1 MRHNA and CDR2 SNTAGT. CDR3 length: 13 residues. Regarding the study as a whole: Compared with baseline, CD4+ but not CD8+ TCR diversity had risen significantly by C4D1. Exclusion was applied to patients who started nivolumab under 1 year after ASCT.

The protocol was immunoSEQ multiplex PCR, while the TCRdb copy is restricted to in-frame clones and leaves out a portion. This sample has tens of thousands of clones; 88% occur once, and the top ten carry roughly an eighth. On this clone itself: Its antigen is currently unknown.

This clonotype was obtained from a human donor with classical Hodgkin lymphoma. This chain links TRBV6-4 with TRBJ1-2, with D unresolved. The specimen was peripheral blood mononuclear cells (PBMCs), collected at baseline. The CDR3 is CARLGSGPYGYTF. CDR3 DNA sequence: TGTGCCAGGCTCGGGTCCGGGCCCTATGGCTACACCTTC.